The 29 T cell receptor beta chains listed next were all sequenced from one sample in a study of CD8+ T cells in alopecia areata. This sample's treatment: oral pan-JAK inhibitor, 5-10 mg twice daily. As the sequencing template, cDNA was produced by extracting RNA and reverse transcribing it. TCRdb keeps only in-frame clones here, not all; method: immunoSEQ multiplex PCR. The table lists 180,000 or so clones, roughly half of them singletons. The sample consisted of CD8+ T cells sorted from blood, taken at week 52, from a patient treated with tofacitinib. The receptors were gathered from a human donor with alopecia areata.

The rearrangement uses TRBV6-1 and TRBJ1-5, with TRBD1 matching over 8 bases. The CDR3 contains 14 residues. CDR1 and CDR2 (germline): MNHNS, SASEGT. Trimming removed 6 bases from V and 7 bases from J; junction bases left unmatched: 8. The CDR3 DNA sequence: TGTGCCAGCAGGAACAGGGGGACGGGGCAGCCCCAGCATTTT. This codes for CASRNRGTGQPQHF.

The genes are TRBV25-1 and TRBJ2-3, with no clear D. The CDR3 runs to 13 residues. CDR1 is MGHDK and CDR2 is SYGVNS in the germline V gene. V lost 2 bases to trimming and J lost 6 bases, with 9 bases between them. This CDR3 is CASSETPADTQYF. The CDR3 DNA reads as TGTGCCAGCAGTGAAACCCCAGCGGATACGCAGTATTTT.

Only a few counts were recorded for this clone. Germline and junction disagree at one end, which may indicate a read error. The chain couples TRBV2 to TRBJ1-1; D not resolved. CDR1 and CDR2 (germline): SNHLY, FYNNEI. The CDR3 has 12 amino acids. Written as DNA, the CDR3 is TGTGCCAGAGACACTGGGAACGCTGAAGCTTTCTTT. It encodes CARDTGNAEAFF.

This clone was seen once. The CDR3: CSAMGDTEAFF. CDR3 DNA sequence: TGCAGTGCTATGGGGGACACTGAAGCTTTCTTT. The J gene is TRBJ1-1, the V gene TRBV20-1, with TRBD1 as a possible D gene (5 bases). Trimming removed 4 bases from V and 3 bases from J, with 6 bases in between. The CDR3 has 11 residues. Per germline, CDR1 DFQATT and CDR2 SNEGSKA (reference sequence).

This clone has only a few counts. The genes are TRBV30 and TRBJ1-2; TRBD1 might be the D (5 bases). This CDR3 spans 12 amino acids. Per germline, CDR1 GTSNPN and CDR2 SVGIG (reference sequence). Trimming took 4 bases from V and 3 from J, leaving 9 bases between them. The CDR3 nucleotides read TGTGCCTGGACCGGGACGGACTATGGCTACACCTTC. Protein sequence: CAWTGTDYGYTF.

This clone was observed a handful of times. The gene calls are TRBV11-2 and TRBJ2-3; D gene ambiguous. Germline V CDR1 and CDR2: SGHAT, FQNNGV. The CDR3 has 11 amino acids. V was shortened by 1 base and J by 10 bases, with 6 bases between the two germline ends. CDR3 sequence (DNA): TGTGCCAGCAGCTTAGCCTACGCGCAGTATTTT. It yields the protein CASSLAYAQYF.

This clone appeared a few times. The chain couples TRBV5-6 to TRBJ1-2; 8 positions agree with TRBD1. The CDR3 is 14 amino acids. V was pared by 3 bases and J by 7 bases, with 8 bases of the junction left unmatched. Germline V gives CDR1 SGHDT, CDR2 YYEEEE. The chain's CDR3 is CASSWRTGISGYTF. The DNA of the CDR3 is TGTGCCAGCAGCTGGAGGACAGGGATTTCTGGCTACACCTTC.

The chain has TRBV4-3 and TRBJ1-1, with D perhaps matching TRBD1 (6 bases). The germline V gene encodes CDR1 LGHNA and CDR2 YSLEER. The CDR3 covers 14 residues. V dropped 1 base and J dropped 3 bases, with 9 bases sitting between them. CDR3 region: CASSQAWTDTEAFF. CDR3 DNA sequence: TGCGCCAGCAGCCAAGCCTGGACAGACACTGAAGCTTTCTTT.

The chain is built from TRBV11-2 and TRBJ2-7; no clear D. V was shortened by 0 bases and J by 2 bases, with 17 bases between the two germline ends. CDR3 length equals 17 residues. CDR1 and CDR2 from the germline V gene are SGHAT and FQNNGV. In nucleotides, the CDR3 is TGTGCCAGCAGCTTAGAAGGTCGGCAGGCTGAAACCTACGAGCAGTACTTC. It specifies CASSLEGRQAETYEQYF. Filled out from reference TRBV11-2 and TRBJ2-7, the complete variable domain reads EAGVAQSPRYKIIEKRQSVAFWCNPISGHATLYWYQQILGQGPKLLIQFQNNGVVDDSQLPKDRFSAERLKGVDSTLKIQPAKLEDSAVYLCASSLEGRQAETYEQYFGPGTRLTVT.

The chain employs TRBV29-1 and TRBJ2-1; D may be TRBD2 (6 bases). Germline values: CDR1 SQVTM, CDR2 ANQGSEA. The CDR3 consists of 14 residues. V gave up 6 bases and J gave up 6 bases, with 18 bases separating them. The CDR3: CSVPPGEVSNEQFF. CDR3 bases: TGCAGCGTACCCCCGGGGGAGGTCTCCAATGAGCAGTTCTTC.

The CDR3 region is CASSEGDANYGYTF. In DNA, the CDR3 is TGTGCCAGCAGCGAGGGAGATGCTAACTATGGCTACACCTTC. The chain employs TRBV9 and TRBJ1-2, with D hard to call. The V end was cut by 3 bases, the J end by 0 bases, with 9 bases between. This CDR3 is 14 amino acids long. The germline V gene encodes CDR1 SGDLS and CDR2 YYNGEE.

The rearrangement links TRBV4-1 to TRBJ1-5, with TRBD1 matching 8 bases. Germline V gene lookup returns CDR1 MGHRA and CDR2 YSYEKL. With V trimmed by 4 bases and J by 2 bases, 4 bases remained unmatched. This CDR3 has 15 residues. In DNA, the CDR3 is TGCGCCAGCAGCCTAGGACAGGGTGGCAATCAGCCCCAGCATTTT. Its protein is CASSLGQGGNQPQHF.

This clone was detected a few times. The chain carries TRBV2 and TRBJ2-7; tentative D call: TRBD1 (6 bases). CDR3 length: 13 amino acids. Between the trimmed V and J ends, which lost 8 bases and 1 base, there was a span of 12 bases. Germline V gives CDR1 SNHLY, CDR2 FYNNEI. The CDR3 here is CASLGTPSYEQYF. CDR3 DNA sequence: TGTGCCAGCTTAGGGACACCATCCTACGAGCAGTACTTC.

This chain links TRBV7-2 with TRBJ1-5; TRBD1 might be the D (6 bases). The V and J ends lost 1 base and 5 bases respectively, with 12 bases between them. Germline V gives CDR1 SGHTA, CDR2 FQGNSA. This CDR3 is 15 amino acids long. The CDR3 sequence: CASSLVDRYDQPQHF. CDR3 nucleotides: TGTGCCAGCAGCTTAGTCGACAGGTATGATCAGCCCCAGCATTTT.

This clone is a singleton in its sample. The genes are TRBV5-1 and TRBJ2-7; 10 bases line up with TRBD2. V shed 4 bases and J 7 bases; nucleotides not matched to a gene: 8. The CDR3 runs 14 residues. CDR1 is SGHRS, CDR2 YFSETQ, per germline. Here the CDR3 DNA reads TGCGCCAGCAGCCTTAGCGGGGGGTCTGAAGAGCAGTACTTC. Its protein is CASSLSGGSEEQYF.

With respect to this clone: One junction end does not reproduce the germline sequence, and a read error may be involved. The CDR3 sequence is CASSVAGGQGTQYF. For the CDR3, the DNA is TGTGCCAGCAGTGTAGCGGGGGGGCAAGGGACCCAGTACTTC. The chain is built from TRBV27 and TRBJ2-5, with 11 bases that match TRBD2. The length of the CDR3 is 14 residues. Germline V gives CDR1 MNHEY, CDR2 SMNVEV (reference sequence).

This clone was counted only a few times. The rearrangement uses TRBV7-9 and TRBJ2-5; D is ambiguous. The ends were cut back, 0 bases at V and 4 bases at J, with 3 bases in the middle. The CDR3 sequence is 12 residues long. CDR1 SEHNR and CDR2 FQNEAQ come from the germline V gene (reference sequence). The CDR3 DNA sequence: TGTGCCAGCAGCTTAGCTACAGAGACCCAGTACTTC. It is translated as CASSLATETQYF.

This sequence joins TRBV4-1 and TRBJ2-7; D possibly matches TRBD1 or TRBD2 (6 bases each). V lost 1 base, J lost 7 bases, and 17 bases lay in between. CDR1 is MGHRA, CDR2 YSYEKL, per germline. The CDR3 runs to 15 residues. The CDR3 bases are TGCGCCAGCAGCCAAGTTTCGGGGGCCGCCGTGGAGCAGTACTTC. It is translated as CASSQVSGAAVEQYF.

A note on this clone: At the DNA level, this CDR3 is encoded by other sequences in the same sample as well. V is TRBV5-1 and J is TRBJ2-6; no firm D call. This CDR3 region has 15 residues. Germline V gene data show CDR1 as SGHRS and CDR2 as YFSETQ. V lost 0 bases, J lost 0 bases, and 4 bases lay in between. The CDR3 nucleotides read TGCGCCAGCAGCTTGGGGCCCTCTGGGGCCAACGTCCTGACTTTC. Its protein is CASSLGPSGANVLTF.

The chain employs TRBV27 and TRBJ1-6, with a weak D call TRBD1 (6 bases). The germline CDR1 and CDR2 sequences are MNHEY and SMNVEV (reference sequence). This CDR3 region has 14 residues. Trimming removed 2 bases at V and 5 bases at J, with 7 bases between. CDR3 amino acids: CASSLNRDNSPLHF. CDR3 bases: TGTGCCAGCAGTTTAAACAGGGATAATTCACCCCTCCACTTT.

The genes are TRBV5-6 and TRBJ1-5, with D maybe TRBD1 (6 bases). With 0 bases removed from V and 3 bases from J, the gap between germline ends came to 13 bases. Germline CDR1 SGHDT, CDR2 YYEEEE. The CDR3 is 16 residues long. This CDR3 is CASSLGDTALNQPQHF. The CDR3 DNA follows: TGTGCCAGCAGCTTGGGGGACACTGCCCTCAATCAGCCCCAGCATTTT. The variable domain in full, with the rest retrieved from reference TRBV5-6 and TRBJ1-5, is DAGVTQSPTHLIKTRGQQVTLRCSPKSGHDTVSWYQQALGQGPQFIFQYYEEEERQRGNFPDRFSGHQFPNYSSELNVNALLLGDSALYLCASSLGDTALNQPQHFGDGTRLSIL.

This clone was seen a few times. CDR3 loop: CASSPDRDYEQYF. The CDR3 DNA reads TGCGCCAGCAGCCCGGACAGGGATTACGAGCAGTACTTC. This chain links TRBV5-1 with TRBJ2-7; 8 nucleotides agree with TRBD1. The length of the CDR3 is 13 residues. With V trimmed by 4 bases and J by 4 bases, 4 bases remained unmatched. Germline V gene data show CDR1 as SGHRS and CDR2 as YFSETQ.

The genes are TRBV29-1 and TRBJ2-2, with 11 bases lining up with TRBD1. The V gene's germline CDR1 is SQVTM and CDR2 ANQGSEA. The CDR3 covers 13 residues. V lost 6 bases, J lost 7 bases, and 4 bases stayed unmatched. The CDR3 DNA reads TGCAGCGTAGGACAGGGGGCTGGCGGGGAGCTGTTTTTT. Translated: CSVGQGAGGELFF.

The chain joins TRBV6-5 to TRBJ1-2; D is ambiguous. The germline V gene encodes CDR1 MNHEY and CDR2 SVGAGI. This CDR3 has 12 amino acids. Trimming stripped 8 bases from V and 0 bases from J, with 7 bases between. CDR3 loop: CASGDTNYGYTF. The DNA of the CDR3 is TGTGCCAGCGGTGACACTAACTATGGCTACACCTTC.

This clone was counted a few times. The chain joins TRBV13 to TRBJ2-7; D tentatively reads TRBD1 or TRBD2 (6 bases each). Germline V gene lookup returns CDR1 PRHDT and CDR2 FYEKMQ (reference sequence). V lost 7 bases to trimming and J lost 6 bases, with 13 bases between them. The CDR3 covers 12 residues. In DNA form, the CDR3 reads TGTGCCAGCACCATGGGGGGCTCCGAGCAGTACTTC. Translating gives CASTMGGSEQYF.

This clone showed up just a few times. The gene calls are TRBV27 and TRBJ1-6, with a tentative D call TRBD1 (5 bases). Germline CDR1 reads MNHEY; CDR2 reads SMNVEV (reference sequence). The CDR3 covers 14 residues. The V end was cut by 3 bases, the J end by 8 bases, with 11 bases between. Here the CDR3 reads CASSLAGFYSPLHF. DNA for the CDR3: TGTGCCAGCAGTTTGGCAGGGTTTTATTCACCCCTCCACTTT.

The chain is built from TRBV2 and TRBJ2-3; 9 nucleotides align to TRBD1. CDR1 and CDR2 from the germline V gene are SNHLY and FYNNEI. The CDR3 has 13 amino acids. V dropped 6 bases and J dropped 4; count of bases not matched to a gene: 2. The CDR3 DNA sequence: TGTGCCAGCAGGCGGACAGGGGCAGATACGCAGTATTTT. Translation: CASRRTGADTQYF.

The chain recombines TRBV5-6 with TRBJ2-7, with 8 positions matching TRBD1. The CDR3 contains 15 residues. The V gene end was trimmed by 1 base and the J gene end by 4 bases; junction bases not matched to a gene: 7. Per germline, CDR1 SGHDT and CDR2 YYEEEE. Written as DNA, the CDR3 is TGTGCCAGCAGCTTGTTGCAGGGGGCGCCGTACGAGCAGTACTTC. Protein: CASSLLQGAPYEQYF.

V is TRBV15 and J is TRBJ2-6; the D is unclear. The CDR3 sequence is 16 residues long. The ends were cut back, 9 bases at V and 0 bases at J, with 15 bases in the middle. The V gene's germline CDR1 is LNHNV and CDR2 YYDKDF (reference sequence). In DNA form, the CDR3 reads TGTGCCACGCGACCGGGCCCAAGCTCTGGGGCCAACGTCCTGACTTTC. Residues: CATRPGPSSGANVLTF.